This T cell receptor (beta chain) was sequenced during a study of post-analysis software for immune sequencing data. General study results and limits: By F measure, strong co-clustering occurred among samples prepared in the same batch. TRBV segments more frequent in patients than in controls numbered roughly 5 and included TRBV5-6, TRBV5-1 and TRBV20-1.

V lost 8 bases and J lost 5, with 12 bases in between. The germline gives CDR1 SQVTM, CDR2 ANQGSEA. This CDR3 is built from 11 residues. The authors incorporated unique molecular identifiers into the TCR beta cDNA libraries. TCRdb redid the calling of the PCR reads with MiXCR, one entry per CDR3 protein. The repertoire holds about 820,000 distinct CDR3 sequences, roughly 50% seen once, with under 6% in the top ten. Comment on this clonotype: Antigen unknown.

The origin of this receptor is a girl between 10 and 17 years old with multiple sclerosis. The chain employs TRBV29-1 and TRBJ2-5, with D maybe TRBD2 (6 bases). Sequences were obtained from blood. The CDR3 DNA sequence: TGCAGCATTGGAGGGTATGAGACCCAGTACTTC. Its translation: CSIGGYETQYF.